The 19 T cell receptor beta chains reported below all come from one sample, sequenced in a study of cytomegalovirus exposure and HLA in healthy donors. The PCR was carried out with 60 Vbeta primers and 13 Jbeta primers. Generated by immunoSEQ multiplex PCR, the TCRdb table keeps only in-frame clones and is missing some. The sample contains approximately 160,000 clones, approximately 85% of which appear only once. Sequences were obtained from PBMCs. Receptor source: a girl aged 5-17 years in good health and CMV-seropositive.

The chain combines TRBV30 with TRBJ1-3; no definite D call. With 0 bases removed from V and 0 bases from J, the gap between germline ends came to 9 bases. The CDR3 loop spans 15 amino acids. Germline V gene data show CDR1 as GTSNPN and CDR2 as SVGIG (reference sequence). The CDR3: CAWSVPRYSGNTIYF. The CDR3 bases are TGTGCCTGGAGTGTACCACGGTACTCTGGAAACACCATATATTTT. Variable domain in full (rest from reference TRBV30 and TRBJ1-3): SQTIHQWPATLVQPVGSPLSLECTVEGTSNPNLYWYRQAAGRGLQLLFYSVGIGQISSEVPQNLSASRPQDRQFILSSKKLLLSDSGFYLCAWSVPRYSGNTIYFGEGSWLTVV.

J is TRBJ1-1 and V is TRBV7-9, with a tentative D call TRBD1 (5 bases). V was shortened by 1 base and J by 1 base, with 10 bases between the two germline ends. The CDR3 consists of 15 residues. Per the germline V gene, CDR1 is SEHNR and CDR2 is FQNEAQ (reference sequence). The CDR3 DNA sequence: TGTGCCAGCAGCTTAGATCAGGGAAAGAACACTGAAGCTTTCTTT. As protein: CASSLDQGKNTEAFF.

V usage is TRBV27 and J usage is TRBJ1-5; 7 positions match TRBD1. The V and J ends lost 3 bases and 5 bases, in that order; junction bases with no gene match: 4. The CDR3 loop spans 14 amino acids. The germline CDR1 and CDR2 sequences are MNHEY and SMNVEV (reference sequence). The CDR3 nucleotides are TGTGCCAGCAGTTTGGGGCAGGGGGATCAGCCCCAGCATTTT. Amino acid sequence: CASSLGQGDQPQHF.

This chain links TRBV19 with TRBJ1-1; 9 bases fit TRBD1. Germline V CDR1 and CDR2: LNHDA, SQIVND (reference sequence). V was pared by 5 bases and J by 5 bases, with 6 bases of the junction left unmatched. CDR3 size: 14 residues. The CDR3 DNA reads TGTGCCAGTAGTGGACAGGGGATGGTAACTGAAGCTTTCTTT. It encodes CASSGQGMVTEAFF.

This clone is a singleton in its sample. The genes are TRBV14 and TRBJ2-4, with 9 bases matching TRBD2. The junction had 6 bases not matched to a gene; V was cut back by 3 bases and J by 0 bases. Per germline, CDR1 SGHDN and CDR2 FVKESK. This CDR3 spans 17 amino acids. CDR3 sequence reads: CASSQKRGAIAKNIQYF. CDR3 bases: TGTGCCAGCAGCCAGAAGCGGGGGGCTATAGCCAAAAACATTCAGTACTTC.

This chain joins TRBV11-3 and TRBJ2-5; D not resolved. Germline V gives CDR1 SGHNT, CDR2 YENEEA. The ends were cut back, 5 bases at V and 2 bases at J, with 15 bases in the middle. CDR3 length: 15 amino acids. CDR3 in DNA: TGTGCCAGCAGCGCACCCCCGGGTGCACAAGAGACCCAGTACTTC. It yields the protein CASSAPPGAQETQYF. Complete variable domain (other parts from reference TRBV11-3 and TRBJ2-5): EAGVVQSPRYKIIEKKQPVAFWCNPISGHNTLYWYLQNLGQGPELLIRYENEEAVDDSQLPKDRFSAERLKGVDSTLKIQPAELGDSAVYLCASSAPPGAQETQYFGPGTRLLVL.

The rearrangement uses TRBV13 and TRBJ2-7; D is perhaps TRBD1 (6 bases). Germline loops: CDR1 PRHDT, CDR2 FYEKMQ (reference sequence). The length of the CDR3 is 15 residues. The V end lost 5 bases, the J end lost 0 bases, and 14 bases lay between the germline ends. The CDR3 DNA is TGTGCCAGCAGCCTCTGGGGGCAGAACTCCTACGAGCAGTACTTC. It translates to CASSLWGQNSYEQYF. The full variable domain, its missing parts supplied by reference TRBV13 and TRBJ2-7, is AAGVIQSPRHLIKEKRETATLKCYPIPRHDTVYWYQQGPGQDPQFLISFYEKMQSDKGSIPDRFSAQQFSDYHSELNMSSLELGDSALYFCASSLWGQNSYEQYFGPGTRLTVT.

The chain is built from TRBV5-1 and TRBJ2-3, with a weak D call TRBD2 (5 bases). The CDR3 extends over 17 amino acids. Germline V gives CDR1 SGHRS, CDR2 YFSETQ. V lost 0 bases to trimming and J lost 4 bases, with 18 bases between them. CDR3 amino acids: CASSLGLAGRSPDTQYF. The CDR3 nucleotides read TGCGCCAGCAGCTTGGGGCTAGCTGGGAGATCCCCAGATACGCAGTATTTT. The whole variable domain, filled in from reference TRBV5-1 and TRBJ2-3, reads KAGVTQTPRYLIKTRGQQVTLSCSPISGHRSVSWYQQTPGQGLQFLFEYFSETQRNKGNFPGRFSGRQFSNSRSEMNVSTLELGDSALYLCASSLGLAGRSPDTQYFGPGTRLTVL.

This clone was recorded at least ten times. The chain combines TRBV7-9 with TRBJ2-1, with 9 bases that match TRBD1. Germline trimming cut 4 bases from V and 5 bases from J; bases unmatched to any gene: 6. Germline values: CDR1 SEHNR, CDR2 FQNEAQ (reference sequence). This CDR3 contains 15 residues. In DNA form, the CDR3 reads TGTGCCAGCAGCTCCCGGGACAGGGAAAACAATGAGCAGTTCTTC. Translation gives CASSSRDRENNEQFF.

The J gene is TRBJ2-7, the V gene TRBV6-5; D unclear. Trimming cost V 2 bases and J 0 bases, with 5 bases left between them. Germline CDR1 reads MNHEY; CDR2 reads SVGAGI. The CDR3 totals 13 residues. DNA of the CDR3: TGTGCCAGCAGTTACAGCCACTCCTACGAGCAGTACTTC. Protein sequence: CASSYSHSYEQYF.

The rearrangement uses TRBV5-1 and TRBJ1-1; TRBD1 aligns across 7 bases. The CDR3 length is 14 residues. Germline loops: CDR1 SGHRS, CDR2 YFSETQ. V was pared by 4 bases and J by 2 bases, with 5 bases of the junction left unmatched. The CDR3 DNA reads TGCGCCAGCAGCCAACAGGGGCAAAACACTGAAGCTTTCTTT. Translation gives CASSQQGQNTEAFF.

The chain combines TRBV9 with TRBJ2-3; no definite D call. The CDR3 has 14 residues. The V end lost 2 bases, the J end lost 4 bases, and 11 bases lay between the germline ends. Germline V lookup: CDR1 SGDLS, CDR2 YYNGEE. CDR3 sequence reads: CASSVESRSDTQYF. Here the CDR3 DNA reads TGTGCCAGCAGCGTGGAGAGTAGGTCAGATACGCAGTATTTT.

The CDR3 is CASSKRTGGITEAFF. As DNA, the CDR3 is TGTGCCAGTAGTAAAAGGACAGGGGGCATTACTGAAGCTTTCTTT. The genes are TRBV19 and TRBJ1-1; 11 bases fit TRBD1. CDR3 length equals 15 residues. V lost 4 bases to trimming and J lost 5 bases; unmatched junction nucleotides: 6. CDR1 is LNHDA and CDR2 is SQIVND in the germline V gene (reference sequence).

The DNA for the CDR3 is TGTGCCAGCAGTGAGGGACTAGCGGGGACCTACGAGCAGTACTTC. This gives the protein CASSEGLAGTYEQYF. The chain joins TRBV6-1 to TRBJ2-7; 13 bases agree with TRBD2. V shed 3 bases, J shed 2 bases, and the junction held 1 base outside the gene matches. CDR1 is MNHNS, CDR2 SASEGT, per germline. This CDR3 has 15 amino acids.

This chain links TRBV19 with TRBJ2-7; 7 nucleotides line up with TRBD1. Germline V gene sequence: CDR1 LNHDA, CDR2 SQIVND (reference sequence). V lost 6 bases to trimming and J lost 0 bases; unmatched junction nucleotides: 5. This CDR3 comprises 14 residues. The CDR3: CASSQGVLSYEQYF. The CDR3 region has the DNA TGTGCCAGTAGCCAGGGGGTACTCTCCTACGAGCAGTACTTC.

This clone appeared a single time. The V call is TRBV5-1, the J call TRBJ1-5, with a weak D call TRBD1 (5 bases). Looked up from germline, CDR1 is SGHRS and CDR2 is YFSETQ. Trimming stripped 2 bases from V and 7 bases from J, with 10 bases between. This CDR3 spans 13 amino acids. CDR3 sequence (DNA): TGCGCCAGCAGCTTCCAGGGCGAGCAGCCCCAGCATTTT. It codes for CASSFQGEQPQHF.

This chain connects TRBV5-1 to TRBJ2-5, with D possibly TRBD2 on 6 matching bases. The CDR3 is 13 residues long. Germline CDR1 SGHRS, CDR2 YFSETQ. Trimming left V 5 bases short and J 2 bases short, with 10 bases between. The CDR3 region has the DNA TGCGCCAGCAGGGAGGGAGCTCAAGAGACCCAGTACTTC. Translated: CASREGAQETQYF.

The V call is TRBV27, the J call TRBJ1-1; D is perhaps TRBD1 (5 bases). Germline V gene sequence: CDR1 MNHEY, CDR2 SMNVEV (reference sequence). The CDR3 consists of 14 residues. The V end lost 7 bases, the J end lost 6 bases, and 18 bases lay between the germline ends. CDR3 region: CASKQIPGLAEAFF. Written as DNA, the CDR3 is TGTGCCAGCAAGCAAATCCCAGGGCTCGCTGAAGCTTTCTTT.

This chain uses TRBV19 with TRBJ2-2; possible D gene TRBD1, 6 bases. The V end was cut by 7 bases, the J end by 6 bases, with 21 bases between. The CDR3 extends over 16 amino acids. Germline CDR1 LNHDA, CDR2 SQIVND (reference sequence). CDR3 loop: CASTSIGGQSSGELFF. For the CDR3, the DNA is TGTGCCAGTACCTCTATAGGAGGACAGTCTTCCGGGGAGCTGTTTTTT.